This T cell receptor beta chain was identified during a study of CD8 T cells in ankylosing spondylitis. The study's findings and limits: Blood of patients with ankylosing spondylitis appeared to be characterized by a TCR beta motif of about eight highly homologous variants. Matched ankylosing spondylitis synovial fluid reportedly showed significant enrichment of disease-linked clones. With a CD8+ phenotype, disease-linked clones were relatively rare in peripheral blood.

The sample holds a few counts of this clonotype. What it binds is not known. The TCR beta libraries were generated through quantitative 5'-RACE incorporating molecular barcodes. TCRdb re-called the 5' RACE reads with MiXCR, one entry per CDR3 protein. The table has about 800,000 distinct CDR3 sequences, roughly 10% seen once. The CDR3 length is 13 residues. The germline CDR1 and CDR2 sequences are SEHNR and FQNEAQ (reference sequence). Trimming removed 6 bases from V and 4 bases from J, with 12 bases in between. The V gene is TRBV7-9, the J gene TRBJ1-2; D is undetermined. Sequencing was carried out using blood, either unsorted or a sorted T cell fraction (not recorded which). This receptor was obtained from a male donor with ankylosing spondylitis. The CDR3 region is CASRGRVAYGYTF. The CDR3 region has the DNA TGTGCCAGCAGAGGCCGTGTTGCCTATGGCTACACCTTC.